The clone carrying this TCR beta chain was detected a few times. Its antigen is still unknown. The data are from a study of CD8 T cells in ankylosing spondylitis. Whole-study findings and limits: There were earlier reports of some motif variants in reactive arthritis synovial fluid and blood.

The CDR3 totals 14 residues. Germline V gene lookup returns CDR1 MGHRA and CDR2 YSYEKL. Trimming removed 4 bases from V and 3 bases from J, with 9 bases in between. TCRdb reanalysed the 5' RACE reads using MiXCR and keeps one entry per CDR3 protein. The sample comprises around 300,000 distinct CDR3 sequences, roughly 10% of which are singletons, and about 10% rests with the top ten. This sequence originates from a female donor with ankylosing spondylitis or in good health (not recorded which). This rearrangement joins TRBV4-1 to TRBJ2-2, with D uncertain. Material: blood, either unsorted or a sorted T cell fraction (not recorded which). The DNA of the CDR3 is TGCGCCAGCAGCCCGCGGTTATACACCGGGGAGCTGTTTTTT. Protein: CASSPRLYTGELFF.